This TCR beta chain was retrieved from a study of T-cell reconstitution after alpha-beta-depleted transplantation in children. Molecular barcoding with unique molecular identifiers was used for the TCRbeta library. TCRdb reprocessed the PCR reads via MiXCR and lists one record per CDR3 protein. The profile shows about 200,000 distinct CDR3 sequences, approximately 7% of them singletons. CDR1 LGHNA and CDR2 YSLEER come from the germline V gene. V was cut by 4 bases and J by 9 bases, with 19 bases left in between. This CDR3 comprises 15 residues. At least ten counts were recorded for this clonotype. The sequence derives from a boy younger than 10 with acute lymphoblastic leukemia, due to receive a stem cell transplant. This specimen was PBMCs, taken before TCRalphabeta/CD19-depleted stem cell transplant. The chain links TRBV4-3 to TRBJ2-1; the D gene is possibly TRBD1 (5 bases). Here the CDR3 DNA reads TGCGCCAGCAGCCTCAGACAAGGGGCGCAGGCTGAGCAGTTCTTC. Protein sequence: CASSLRQGAQAEQFF.